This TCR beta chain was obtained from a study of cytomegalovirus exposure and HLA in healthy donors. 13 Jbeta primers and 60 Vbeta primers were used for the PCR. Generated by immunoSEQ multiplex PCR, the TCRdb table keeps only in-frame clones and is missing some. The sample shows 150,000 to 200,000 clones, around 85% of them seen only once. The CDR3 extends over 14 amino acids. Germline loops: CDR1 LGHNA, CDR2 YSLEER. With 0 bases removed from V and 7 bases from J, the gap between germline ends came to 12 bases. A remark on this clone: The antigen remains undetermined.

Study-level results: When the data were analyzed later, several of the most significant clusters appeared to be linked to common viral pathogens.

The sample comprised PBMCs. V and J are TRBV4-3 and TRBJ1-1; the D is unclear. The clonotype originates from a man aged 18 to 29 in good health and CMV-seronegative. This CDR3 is CASSQESGRSEAFF. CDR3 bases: TGCGCCAGCAGCCAAGAATCGGGGAGGAGTGAAGCTTTCTTT.